Listed below are T cell receptor beta chains from one sample, sequenced in a study of blood T cell repertoires in COVID-19. Measured with immunoSEQ multiplex PCR; TCRdb has only the in-frame clones, and not every one. The sample has approximately 300,000 clones; approximately 81% are singletons. The sequenced material came from PBMCs or T cells enriched from blood (not recorded which). The receptors derive from a woman aged 25 to 45 who had been exposed to COVID-19. The CDR3 runs from the conserved cysteine through the conserved F or W. The D gene is left open where the match is weak. Clone size appears in some rows only: once, few, many, or a class for an expanded clone.

j_call | d_call | cdr3_length | v_call | clone_size | cdr3_nt | cdr3_aa
TRBJ2-5 | TRBD2 | 15 | TRBV6-1 | few | TGTGCCAGCAGTGAAAGTTGGGCTAGCGGGGGGGCCCAGTACTTC | CASSESWASGGAQYF
TRBJ2-7 | TRBD2 | 16 | TRBV10-3 | - | TGTGCCATCAGTGGATCAGGGACTAGCGGGACCTACGAGCAGTACTTC | CAISGSGTSGTYEQYF
TRBJ2-1 | TRBD2 | 16 | TRBV11-2 | - | TGTGCCAGCAGCCCCCGTTATGTGGGAGGGTACAATGAGCAGTTCTTC | CASSPRYVGGYNEQFF
TRBJ2-6 | - | 16 | TRBV25-1 | - | TGTGCCAGCAGTGACGTGGAGGGCCAGGGGGCCAACGTCCTGACTTTC | CASSDVEGQGANVLTF
TRBJ1-5 | TRBD1 | 15 | TRBV15 | - | TGTGCCACCACTTCGGGACAGGGCGGCAATCAGCCCCAGCATTTT | CATTSGQGGNQPQHF
TRBJ1-1 | - | 14 | TRBV19 | once | TGTGCCAGTAGTATTACCGTCGGGGTCACTGAAGCTTTCTTT | CASSITVGVTEAFF
TRBJ1-1 | - | 12 | TRBV7-9 | few | TGTGCCAGCAGCCCCCAGGGGCCTGAAGCTTTCTTT | CASSPQGPEAFF
TRBJ1-2 | - | 14 | TRBV29-1 | - | TGCAGCGTTGACTTATCCGTGAGGAGGGTGGGCTACACCTTC | CSVDLSVRRVGYTF
TRBJ1-2 | TRBD1 | 19 | TRBV14 | - | TGTGCCAGCAGCCAAGATCGTGGACAGGGAAGATTGCCTAACTATGGCTACACCTTC | CASSQDRGQGRLPNYGYTF
TRBJ2-5 | - | 14 | TRBV5-5 | - | TGTGCCAGCAGCTTGAAGGGGATCCAAGAGACCCAGTACTTC | CASSLKGIQETQYF
TRBJ2-7 | - | 11 | TRBV6-2/TRBV6-3 | - | TGTGCCAGCAGTTACAAACTCGAGCAGTACTTC | CASSYKLEQYF
TRBJ2-7 | TRBD2 | 15 | TRBV19 | once | TGTGCCAGTAGTATTGGGACTAGCGGGAGGTCTGAGCAGTACTTC | CASSIGTSGRSEQYF
TRBJ1-2 | TRBD1 | 15 | TRBV3-1/TRBV3-2 | - | TGTGCCAGCAGCCGCTGGGACAGGGGAGGTGATGGCTACACCTTC | CASSRWDRGGDGYTF
TRBJ1-6 | - | 20 | TRBV10-2 | - | TGCGCCAGCAGTGAAGGGATCTTACCCGGGGTCAGCTCCTATAATTCACCCCTCCACTTT | CASSEGILPGVSSYNSPLHF
TRBJ1-6 | - | 15 | TRBV7-3 | - | TGTGCCAGCAGCTTAACGCGAGTTAAGAATTCACCCCTCCACTTT | CASSLTRVKNSPLHF
TRBJ1-2 | - | 13 | TRBV30 | - | TGTGCCTGCCAGACCGGCAGGTTGCGCGGCTACACCTTC | CACQTGRLRGYTF
TRBJ1-6 | - | 13 | TRBV19 | - | TGTGCCAGTAGTACCGCAGTGTCGACACCCCTCCACTTT | CASSTAVSTPLHF
TRBJ2-5 | TRBD2 | 16 | TRBV5-1 | many | TGCGCCAGCAGCCAAAGAGGACTAGCGGTCCAAGAGACCCAGTACTTC | CASSQRGLAVQETQYF
TRBJ2-7 | - | 18 | TRBV21-1 | - | TGTGCCAGCAGCAAAGTTTTAGGGACAGGGTATTACGACTACGAGCAGTACTTC | CASSKVLGTGYYDYEQYF
TRBJ2-7 | TRBD2 | 15 | TRBV6-5 | - | TGTGCCAGCAGTTACTCTACTAGCGGGCTTTACGAGCAGTACTTC | CASSYSTSGLYEQYF
TRBJ1-5 | TRBD1 | 17 | TRBV19 | - | TGTGCCAGTACCCAGGGACAGGGGGCCTTAGGCAATCAGCCCCAGCATTTT | CASTQGQGALGNQPQHF
TRBJ2-2 | - | 14 | TRBV28 | - | TGTGCCAGCAGTTTAGTACCGCGCAACGGGGAGCTGTTTTTT | CASSLVPRNGELFF
TRBJ2-5 | TRBD1 | 15 | TRBV5-1 | - | TGCGCCAGCAGCGACCCCCCGACAGGGAAAGAGACCCAGTACTTC | CASSDPPTGKETQYF
TRBJ2-7 | TRBD2 | 13 | TRBV6-5 | - | TGTGCCAGCAGTACGGGGGGGCCTAAGGAGCAGTACTTC | CASSTGGPKEQYF
TRBJ2-3 | - | 14 | TRBV5-1 | - | TGCGCCAGCGGGACTGGGCGATCAACAGATACGCAGTATTTT | CASGTGRSTDTQYF
TRBJ2-3 | - | 16 | TRBV7-9 | - | TGTGCCAGCAGCGTCCACAACAGGTTTAGGGGGGATACGCAGTATTTT | CASSVHNRFRGDTQYF
TRBJ1-3 | TRBD1 | 14 | TRBV28 | - | TGTGCCAGCAGAACAGACAGGGGTGGAAACACCATATATTTT | CASRTDRGGNTIYF
TRBJ1-2 | - | 13 | TRBV18 | - | TGTGCCAGCTCACCAACGGGAAACTATGGCTACACCTTC | CASSPTGNYGYTF
TRBJ1-3 | - | 13 | TRBV30 | - | TGTGCCTGGAGTACTAGCTCTGGAAACACCATATATTTT | CAWSTSSGNTIYF
TRBJ2-5 | - | 14 | TRBV5-1 | - | TGCGCCAGCAGCTTGGCCGGACAGCAAGAGACCCAGTACTTC | CASSLAGQQETQYF
TRBJ2-7 | - | 15 | TRBV6-5 | - | TGTGCCAGCAGTTACTCTTGGACAACAACCTACGAGCAGTACTTC | CASSYSWTTTYEQYF
TRBJ2-6 | - | 15 | TRBV27 | - | TGTGCCAGCAGTTCTCCAGACTCTGGGGCCAACGTCCTGACTTTC | CASSSPDSGANVLTF
TRBJ1-1 | - | 13 | TRBV7-9 | - | TGTGCCAGCGGAGGGGTGCTGGGCACTGAAGCTTTCTTT | CASGGVLGTEAFF
TRBJ2-6 | TRBD1 | 15 | TRBV6-5 | - | TGTGCCAGCAGTTCTACAGGGGTCGGGGCCAACGTCCTGACTTTC | CASSSTGVGANVLTF
TRBJ1-2 | TRBD1 | 15 | TRBV9 | - | TGTGCCAGCAGCGTAGAAAGGACAGGAACAGGTGGCTACACCTTC | CASSVERTGTGGYTF
TRBJ2-7 | TRBD1 | 16 | TRBV3-1/TRBV3-2 | - | TGTGCCAGCAGCCAAGCCGGACAGGGTCTTACCTACGAGCAGTACTTC | CASSQAGQGLTYEQYF
TRBJ2-7 | TRBD2 | 15 | TRBV7-9 | - | TGTGCCTCTGACCAAGCGGGGGGGAACACGTACGAGCAGTACTTC | CASDQAGGNTYEQYF
TRBJ2-5 | - | 13 | TRBV29-1 | once | TGCAGCGTTGACAGGGCTTTACAAGAGACCCAGTACTTC | CSVDRALQETQYF
TRBJ1-1 | - | 15 | TRBV7-2 | - | TGTGCCAGCAGCCCGAGGACCGGGAGGGGCACTGAAGCTTTCTTT | CASSPRTGRGTEAFF
TRBJ1-5 | TRBD1 | 14 | TRBV6-5 | - | TGTGCCAGCAGGTCCGACAGGGTGGGTCAGCCCCAGCATTTT | CASRSDRVGQPQHF
TRBJ2-5 | TRBD2 | 17 | TRBV5-1 | - | TGCGCCAGCAGCTTGGGCGCTAGCGGGGGCCTTTTAGAGACCCAGTACTTC | CASSLGASGGLLETQYF
TRBJ2-3 | TRBD2 | 15 | TRBV13 | - | TGTGCCAGCAGCCTTAGCGGGGGGGGCACAGATACGCAGTATTTT | CASSLSGGGTDTQYF
TRBJ2-3 | TRBD1 | 13 | TRBV3-1/TRBV3-2 | - | TGTGCCAGCAGCCCGATCGCCGGGGACAGGAAGGATTTT | CASSPIAGDRKDF
TRBJ1-2 | TRBD1 | 14 | TRBV24-1 | - | TGTGCCACCAGTGGGTCGGGACAGTTATATGGCTACACCTTC | CATSGSGQLYGYTF
TRBJ2-2 | TRBD1 | 16 | TRBV9 | - | TGTGCCAGCAGCGTAGATCAGGGGGCAGGCACCGGGGAGCTGTTTTTT | CASSVDQGAGTGELFF
TRBJ2-7 | - | 13 | TRBV5-1 | - | TGCGCCAGCAGCGAGGACACCTCCTACGAGCAGTACTTC | CASSEDTSYEQYF
TRBJ2-1 | TRBD1 | 15 | TRBV7-9 | - | TGTGCCAGCAGCCCCCGGACAGGCAACTACAATGAGCAGTTCTTC | CASSPRTGNYNEQFF
TRBJ1-6 | - | 17 | TRBV28 | - | TGTGCCAGCAGTTCCTACAGGTCCAGCTCCTATAATTCACCCCTCCACTTT | CASSSYRSSSYNSPLHF
TRBJ1-6 | - | 11 | TRBV6-5 | - | TGTGCCAGCAGACAGAATTCACCCCTCCACTTT | CASRQNSPLHF
TRBJ1-3 | - | 14 | TRBV7-6 | - | TGTGCCAGCAGCCGGGACATCTCTGGAAACACCATATATTTT | CASSRDISGNTIYF
TRBJ2-3 | - | 13 | TRBV7-3 | - | TGTGCCAGCAGCTTAGCGGGACCAGATACGCAGTATTTT | CASSLAGPDTQYF
TRBJ1-2 | - | 14 | TRBV7-2 | - | TGTGCCAGCAGCTCCCCCCAGGCTAACTATGGCTACACCTTC | CASSSPQANYGYTF
TRBJ1-6 | - | 14 | TRBV28 | - | TGTGCCAGCAGTCCGGGACAAAGGGTCTCACCCCTCCACTTT | CASSPGQRVSPLHF
TRBJ2-5 | TRBD2 | 16 | TRBV11-2 | - | TGTGCCAGCAGCTTAGGGACTAGCGGGAGGCAAGAGACCCAGTACTTC | CASSLGTSGRQETQYF